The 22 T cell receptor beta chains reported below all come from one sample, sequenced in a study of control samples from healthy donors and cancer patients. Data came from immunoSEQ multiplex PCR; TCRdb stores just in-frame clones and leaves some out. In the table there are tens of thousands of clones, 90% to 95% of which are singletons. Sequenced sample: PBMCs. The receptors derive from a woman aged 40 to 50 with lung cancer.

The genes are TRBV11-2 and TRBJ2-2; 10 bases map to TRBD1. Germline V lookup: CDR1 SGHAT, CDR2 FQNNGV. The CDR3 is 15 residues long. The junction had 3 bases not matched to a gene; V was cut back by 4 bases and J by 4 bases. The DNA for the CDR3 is TGTGCCAGCAGCTCGACAGGGGGCCGCACCGGGGAGCTGTTTTTT. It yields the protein CASSSTGGRTGELFF. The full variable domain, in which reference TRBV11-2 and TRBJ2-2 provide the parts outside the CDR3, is EAGVAQSPRYKIIEKRQSVAFWCNPISGHATLYWYQQILGQGPKLLIQFQNNGVVDDSQLPKDRFSAERLKGVDSTLKIQPAKLEDSAVYLCASSSTGGRTGELFFGEGSRLTVL.

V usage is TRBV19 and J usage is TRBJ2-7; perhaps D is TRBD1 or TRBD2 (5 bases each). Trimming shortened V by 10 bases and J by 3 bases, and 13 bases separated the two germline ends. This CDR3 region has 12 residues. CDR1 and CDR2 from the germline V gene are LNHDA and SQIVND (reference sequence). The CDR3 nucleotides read TGTGCCACCGGTTTTGGGGGCTACGAGCAGTACTTC. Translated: CATGFGGYEQYF.

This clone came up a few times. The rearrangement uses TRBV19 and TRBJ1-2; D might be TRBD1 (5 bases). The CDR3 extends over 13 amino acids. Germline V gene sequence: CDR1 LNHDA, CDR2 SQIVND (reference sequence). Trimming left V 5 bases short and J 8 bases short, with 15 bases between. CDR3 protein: CASSEIGTKGYTF. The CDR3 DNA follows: TGTGCCAGTAGTGAAATAGGGACGAAAGGCTACACCTTC.

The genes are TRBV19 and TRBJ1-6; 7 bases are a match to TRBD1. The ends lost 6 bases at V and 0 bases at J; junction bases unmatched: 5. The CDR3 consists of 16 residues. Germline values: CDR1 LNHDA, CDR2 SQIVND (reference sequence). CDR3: CASRTGFRSYNSPLHF. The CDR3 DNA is TGTGCCAGTAGGACAGGGTTTCGCTCCTATAATTCACCCCTCCACTTT.

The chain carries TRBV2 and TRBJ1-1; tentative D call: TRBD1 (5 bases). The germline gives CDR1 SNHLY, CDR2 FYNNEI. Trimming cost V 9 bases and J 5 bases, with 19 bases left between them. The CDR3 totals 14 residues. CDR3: CARPAGGERTEAFF. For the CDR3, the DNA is TGTGCCAGACCGGCCGGGGGGGAGAGGACTGAAGCTTTCTTT.

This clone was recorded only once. Written as DNA, the CDR3 is TGTGCCAGCAGCTTATCTGCCGGAATGAACACTGAAGCTTTCTTT. The encoded protein is CASSLSAGMNTEAFF. This sequence joins TRBV11-2 and TRBJ1-1; D call uncertain. This CDR3 has 15 amino acids. CDR1 is SGHAT and CDR2 is FQNNGV in the germline V gene. V lost 2 bases and J lost 0, with 10 bases in between. The whole variable domain, remainder taken from reference TRBV11-2 and TRBJ1-1, is EAGVAQSPRYKIIEKRQSVAFWCNPISGHATLYWYQQILGQGPKLLIQFQNNGVVDDSQLPKDRFSAERLKGVDSTLKIQPAKLEDSAVYLCASSLSAGMNTEAFFGQGTRLTVV.

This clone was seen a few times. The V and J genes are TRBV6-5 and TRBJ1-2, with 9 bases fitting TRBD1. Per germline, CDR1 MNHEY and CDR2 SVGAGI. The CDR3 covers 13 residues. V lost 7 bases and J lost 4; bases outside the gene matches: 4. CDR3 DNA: TGTGCCAGCAAACCGACAGGGGGCTATGGCTACACCTTC. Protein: CASKPTGGYGYTF.

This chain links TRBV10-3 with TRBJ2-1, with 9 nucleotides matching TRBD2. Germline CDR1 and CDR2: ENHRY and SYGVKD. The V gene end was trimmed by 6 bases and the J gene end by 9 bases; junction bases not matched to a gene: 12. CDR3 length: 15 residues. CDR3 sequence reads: CAISPSGVPTGEQFF. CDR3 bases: TGTGCCATCAGCCCTAGCGGGGTCCCAACTGGTGAGCAGTTCTTC.

CDR3 in amino acids: CASSKPAAEAFF. In DNA form, the CDR3 reads TGTGCCAGCAGTAAGCCCGCGGCTGAAGCTTTCTTT. The chain carries TRBV6-2 or TRBV6-3 and TRBJ1-1; D ambiguous. This CDR3 is 12 amino acids long. Trimming stripped 5 bases from V and 6 bases from J, with 10 bases between. Germline assignment: CDR1 MNHEY and CDR2 SVGEGT.

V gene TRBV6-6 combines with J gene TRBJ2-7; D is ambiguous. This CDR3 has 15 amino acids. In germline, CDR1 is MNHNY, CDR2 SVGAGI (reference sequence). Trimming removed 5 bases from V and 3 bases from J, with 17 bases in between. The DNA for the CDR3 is TGTGCCAGCAGTCTTCTCACGGGTTTTAACTACGAGCAGTACTTC. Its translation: CASSLLTGFNYEQYF.

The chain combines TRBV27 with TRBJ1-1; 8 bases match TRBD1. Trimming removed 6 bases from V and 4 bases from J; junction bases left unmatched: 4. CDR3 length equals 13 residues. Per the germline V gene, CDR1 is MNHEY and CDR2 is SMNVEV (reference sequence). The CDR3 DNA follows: TGTGCCAGCAGCATTACAGGGGGCACTGAAGCTTTCTTT. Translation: CASSITGGTEAFF.

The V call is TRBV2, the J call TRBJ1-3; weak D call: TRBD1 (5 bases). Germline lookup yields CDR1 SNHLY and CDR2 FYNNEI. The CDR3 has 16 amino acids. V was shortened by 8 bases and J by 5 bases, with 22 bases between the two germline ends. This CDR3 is CASEREYQGIRNTIYF. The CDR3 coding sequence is TGTGCCAGCGAGAGAGAGTACCAGGGTATCAGAAACACCATATATTTT.

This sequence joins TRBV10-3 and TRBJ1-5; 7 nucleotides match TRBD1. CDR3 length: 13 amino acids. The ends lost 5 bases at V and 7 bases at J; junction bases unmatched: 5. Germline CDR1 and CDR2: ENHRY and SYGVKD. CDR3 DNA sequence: TGTGCCATCAGTAGGGGGCAGGAGCAGCCCCAGCATTTT. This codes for CAISRGQEQPQHF.

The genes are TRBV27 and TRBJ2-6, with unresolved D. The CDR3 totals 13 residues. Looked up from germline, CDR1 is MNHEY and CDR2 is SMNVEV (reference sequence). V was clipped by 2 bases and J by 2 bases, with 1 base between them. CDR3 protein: CASSLTGANVLTF. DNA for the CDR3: TGTGCCAGCAGTTTAACTGGGGCCAACGTCCTGACTTTC.

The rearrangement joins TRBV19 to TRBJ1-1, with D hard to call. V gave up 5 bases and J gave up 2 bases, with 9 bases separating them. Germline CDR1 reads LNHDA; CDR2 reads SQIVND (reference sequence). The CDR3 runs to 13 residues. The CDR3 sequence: CASSYGRNTEAFF. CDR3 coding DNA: TGTGCCAGTAGTTATGGCAGAAACACTGAAGCTTTCTTT.

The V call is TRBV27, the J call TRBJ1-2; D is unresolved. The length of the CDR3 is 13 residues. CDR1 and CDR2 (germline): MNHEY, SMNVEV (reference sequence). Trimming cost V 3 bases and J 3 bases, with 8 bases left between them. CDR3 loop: CASSFDGYYGYTF. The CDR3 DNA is TGTGCCAGCAGTTTTGACGGCTACTATGGCTACACCTTC.

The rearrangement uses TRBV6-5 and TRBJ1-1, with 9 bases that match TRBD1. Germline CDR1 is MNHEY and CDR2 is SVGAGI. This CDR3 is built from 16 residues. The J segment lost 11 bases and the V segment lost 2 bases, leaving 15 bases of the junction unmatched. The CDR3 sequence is CASSYERSGTGSLAFF. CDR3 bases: TGTGCCAGCAGTTACGAAAGGTCTGGGACAGGGAGTTTGGCTTTCTTT.

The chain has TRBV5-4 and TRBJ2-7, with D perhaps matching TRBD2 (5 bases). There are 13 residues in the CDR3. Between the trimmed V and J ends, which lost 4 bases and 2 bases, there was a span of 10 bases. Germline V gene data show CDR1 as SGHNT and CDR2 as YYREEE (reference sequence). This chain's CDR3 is CASSTEAAYEQYF. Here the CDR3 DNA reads TGTGCCAGCAGCACGGAGGCGGCCTACGAGCAGTACTTC.

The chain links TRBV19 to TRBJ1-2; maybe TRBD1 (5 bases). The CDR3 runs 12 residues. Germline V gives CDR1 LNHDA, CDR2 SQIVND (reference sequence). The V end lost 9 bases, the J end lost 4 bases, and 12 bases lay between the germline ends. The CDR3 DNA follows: TGTGCCAGCTCCTTGGGACGCTATGGCTACACCTTC. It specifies CASSLGRYGYTF.

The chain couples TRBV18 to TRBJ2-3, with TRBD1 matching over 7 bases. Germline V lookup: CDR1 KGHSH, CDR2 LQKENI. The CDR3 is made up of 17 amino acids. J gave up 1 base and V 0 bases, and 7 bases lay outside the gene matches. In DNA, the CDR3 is TGTGCCAGCTCACCACCGAGGGGGCGCTCAGGCACAGATACGCAGTATTTT. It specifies CASSPPRGRSGTDTQYF. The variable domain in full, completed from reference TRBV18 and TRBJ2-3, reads NAGVMQNPRHLVRRRGQEARLRCSPMKGHSHVYWYRQLPEEGLKFMVYLQKENIIDESGMPKERFSAEFPKEGPSILRIQQVVRGDSAAYFCASSPPRGRSGTDTQYFGPGTRLTVL.

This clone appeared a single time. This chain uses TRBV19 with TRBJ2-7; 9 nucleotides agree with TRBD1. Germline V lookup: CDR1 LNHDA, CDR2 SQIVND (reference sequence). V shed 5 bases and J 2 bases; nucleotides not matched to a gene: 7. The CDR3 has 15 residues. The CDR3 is CASSFRDRVAYEQYF. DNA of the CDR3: TGTGCCAGTAGTTTCCGGGACAGGGTCGCCTACGAGCAGTACTTC.

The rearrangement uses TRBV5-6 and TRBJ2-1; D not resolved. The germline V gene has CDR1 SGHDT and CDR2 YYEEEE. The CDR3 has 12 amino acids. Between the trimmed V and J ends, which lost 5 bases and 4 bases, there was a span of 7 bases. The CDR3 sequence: CASSDPYNEQFF. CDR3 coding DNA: TGTGCCAGCAGTGATCCTTACAATGAGCAGTTCTTC.